These T cell receptor beta chains were read from a single sample in a study of identical twins. Via MiXCR, TCRdb re-called the 5' RACE reads, giving one row per CDR3 protein. The sample carries 400,000 to 500,000 distinct CDR3 sequences, roughly an eighth recorded once. These data were likewise used in another study, on yellow fever vaccine responses in identical twins.

Sequenced sample: CD4+ T cells sorted from blood. Every receptor here comes from a woman between 18 and 29 years old in good health. Both conserved end residues are part of each CDR3. D genes are given only for firm matches. Clone sizes are given selectively: once, few, many, or a class where the clone is expanded.

V gene	J gene	clone size	D gene	CDR3 protein	CDR3 DNA
TRBV7-8	TRBJ1-4	once	TRBD1	CASSSSGQGTNEKLFF	TGTGCCAGCAGCTCCAGCGGACAGGGCACTAATGAAAAACTGTTTTTT
TRBV20-1	TRBJ2-7	few	-	CSARYSIPHEQYF	TGCAGTGCTAGATACAGTATCCCCCACGAGCAGTACTTC
TRBV20-1	TRBJ2-3	-	TRBD2	CSATTSGREDTQYF	TGCAGTGCAACGACTAGCGGTCGGGAAGATACGCAGTATTTT
TRBV23-1	TRBJ2-1	-	-	CASSHSSADEQFF	TGCGCCAGCAGTCATTCATCCGCCGATGAGCAGTTCTTC
TRBV11-2	TRBJ2-1	-	-	CASSLQFSYNEQFF	TGTGCCAGCAGCTTACAGTTCAGTTACAATGAGCAGTTCTTC
TRBV15	TRBJ2-7	-	TRBD2	CATSVAGVTYEQYF	TGTGCCACCAGCGTAGCGGGGGTTACCTACGAGCAGTACTTC
TRBV3-1	TRBJ2-5	few	TRBD2	CASSQPRSGGVEETQYF	TGTGCCAGCAGCCAACCACGGAGCGGGGGGGTAGAGGAGACCCAGTACTTC
TRBV7-9	TRBJ2-2	-	-	CASRQQENTGELFF	TGTGCCAGCAGGCAACAGGAGAACACCGGGGAGCTGTTTTTT
TRBV23-1	TRBJ1-5	-	-	CASSQWYSNQPQHF	TGCGCCAGCAGTCAATGGTATAGCAATCAGCCCCAGCATTTT
TRBV3-1	TRBJ2-6	-	-	CASSPSGQGFPSGANVLTF	TGTGCCAGCAGCCCTTCCGGGCAGGGATTTCCCTCTGGGGCCAACGTCCTGACTTTC
TRBV5-5	TRBJ2-1	-	TRBD2	CASSVGLAGPAEQFF	TGTGCCAGCAGCGTGGGACTAGCGGGGCCCGCTGAGCAGTTCTTC
TRBV29-1	TRBJ2-1	many	-	CSVEDLAQRNEQFF	TGCAGCGTTGAAGATCTGGCACAGCGGAATGAGCAGTTCTTC
TRBV20-1	TRBJ1-6	-	-	CSAPLGRNNSPLHF	TGCAGTGCTCCATTGGGGAGAAATAATTCACCCCTCCACTTT
TRBV28	TRBJ2-7	few	-	CASGGLGYEQYF	TGTGCCAGCGGTGGGTTAGGGTACGAGCAGTACTTC
TRBV12-3/TRBV12-4	TRBJ2-2	-	-	CASTTTRSRTGELFF	TGTGCCAGCACCACGACTAGAAGCCGCACCGGGGAGCTGTTTTTT
TRBV7-8	TRBJ2-7	-	TRBD2	CASSLERLAGGASEYEQYF	TGTGCCAGCAGCTTAGAGAGACTAGCGGGGGGCGCTTCGGAATACGAGCAGTACTTC
TRBV29-1	TRBJ2-5	-	TRBD1	CSVGTGGGETQYF	TGCAGCGTCGGGACAGGGGGTGGAGAGACCCAGTACTTC
TRBV7-2	TRBJ1-1	-	-	CASKGGTLNTEAFF	TGTGCCAGCAAAGGAGGGACATTGAACACTGAAGCTTTCTTT
TRBV5-1	TRBJ2-4	many	-	CASSRTRTGTIDIQYF	TGCGCCAGCAGCCGAACCCGGACAGGGACTATAGACATTCAGTACTTC
TRBV12-3/TRBV12-4	TRBJ1-2	few	TRBD1	CASRDRAGGYTF	TGTGCCAGCAGAGACAGGGCGGGCGGCTACACCTTC
TRBV4-3	TRBJ2-1	-	-	CASSQVVSGPGVNEQFF	TGCGCCAGCAGCCAAGTTGTCAGCGGCCCCGGGGTCAATGAGCAGTTCTTC
TRBV10-3	TRBJ2-3	few	-	CAISESAVWGRTDTQYF	TGTGCCATCAGTGAGTCGGCGGTTTGGGGGCGCACAGATACGCAGTATTTT
TRBV6-1	TRBJ1-1	many	TRBD1	CASSPTGGMNTEAFF	TGTGCCAGCAGTCCGACAGGGGGAATGAACACTGAAGCTTTCTTT
TRBV7-2	TRBJ2-1	-	-	CASSLGRPAAGFF	TGTGCCAGCAGCTTAGGTCGTCCGGCCGCGGGGTTCTTC
TRBV7-9	TRBJ2-1	few	TRBD1	CASSSTGIEQFF	TGTGCCAGCAGCTCGACAGGGATTGAGCAGTTCTTC
TRBV7-7	TRBJ2-5	-	TRBD2	CASSPRGLTSGETQYF	TGTGCTAGCAGCCCCCGTGGCCTGACTAGCGGGGAGACCCAGTACTTC
TRBV12-3/TRBV12-4	TRBJ2-7	many	-	CASRPTGTYEQYF	TGTGCCAGCAGGCCGACAGGAACCTACGAGCAGTACTTC
TRBV4-1	TRBJ1-5	few	-	CASSQDAVGNQPQHF	TGCGCCAGCAGCCAAGATGCGGTGGGAAATCAGCCCCAGCATTTT
TRBV25-1	TRBJ2-2	-	TRBD1	CASSEPGTGTGELFF	TGTGCCAGCAGTGAACCTGGGACAGGGACCGGGGAGCTGTTTTTT
TRBV7-2	TRBJ1-1	many	TRBD1	CASSIFQGAEAFF	TGTGCCAGCAGCATCTTTCAGGGGGCTGAAGCTTTCTTT
TRBV11-3	TRBJ2-1	few	TRBD1	CASSSGGVTNEQFF	TGTGCCAGCAGCTCAGGGGGCGTTACGAATGAGCAGTTCTTC
TRBV24-1	TRBJ2-5	few	TRBD2	CATSDARGGEETQYF	TGTGCCACCAGTGATGCCCGCGGGGGAGAAGAGACCCAGTACTTC
TRBV20-1	TRBJ1-6	-	TRBD1	CSASNQGVPNSPLHF	TGCAGTGCTAGTAATCAGGGGGTTCCTAATTCACCCCTCCACTTT
TRBV10-3	TRBJ2-3	-	TRBD1	CAISESRQGADTQYF	TGTGCCATCAGTGAGTCTCGGCAGGGGGCCGATACGCAGTATTTT
TRBV6-1	TRBJ1-6	-	-	CASGRQALNSPLHF	TGTGCCAGCGGTAGACAGGCCCTTAATTCACCCCTCCACTTT
TRBV7-9	TRBJ1-4	few	TRBD1	CASSFRGGEKLFF	TGTGCCAGCAGCTTCAGGGGGGGAGAAAAACTGTTTTTT
TRBV4-1	TRBJ2-7	many	TRBD2	CASSQDQASGSYEQYF	TGCGCCAGCAGCCAAGATCAGGCTAGCGGGAGCTACGAGCAGTACTTC
TRBV9	TRBJ2-7	once	TRBD1	CASSVGTGLGYEQYF	TGTGCCAGCAGCGTAGGGACAGGCCTCGGGTACGAGCAGTACTTC
TRBV2	TRBJ2-1	-	-	CASSAQTGPLGNEQFF	TGTGCCAGCAGTGCCCAAACGGGACCCCTTGGGAATGAGCAGTTCTTC
TRBV9	TRBJ2-3	-	-	CASSVTSMTDTQYF	TGTGCCAGCAGCGTAACGAGTATGACAGATACGCAGTATTTT
TRBV18	TRBJ2-1	many	-	CASSPQGRGSEQFF	TGTGCCAGCTCACCACAGGGGCGGGGAAGTGAGCAGTTCTTC
TRBV20-1	TRBJ2-7	few	TRBD2	CSAPSSGGSYEQYF	TGCAGTGCCCCGTCTAGCGGGGGGTCCTACGAGCAGTACTTC
TRBV3-1	TRBJ2-3	few	-	CASTRAGDTQYF	TGTGCCAGCACCAGGGCTGGAGATACGCAGTATTTT
TRBV29-1	TRBJ2-1	many	-	CSVEVRGGWYEQFF	TGCAGCGTTGAAGTCAGGGGAGGTTGGTATGAGCAGTTCTTC
TRBV6-5	TRBJ1-1	many	-	CASSSTTTGNTEAFF	TGTGCCAGCAGTTCCACCACGACGGGGAACACTGAAGCTTTCTTT
TRBV1	TRBJ2-7	few	-	CTSSQDRRVSGQYF	TGCACCAGCAGCCAAGATAGAAGGGTGTCGGGGCAGTACTTC
TRBV3-1	TRBJ1-6	few	-	CASSQKDNSPLHF	TGTGCCAGCAGCCAAAAGGACAATTCACCCCTCCACTTT
TRBV6-2/TRBV6-3	TRBJ2-1	many	-	CASGGGGEQFF	TGTGCCAGCGGAGGGGGAGGTGAGCAGTTCTTC
TRBV2	TRBJ1-5	many	-	CASSAEGSSNQPQHF	TGTGCCAGCAGTGCCGAAGGAAGTAGCAATCAGCCCCAGCATTTT